This T cell receptor beta chain emerged from a study of Graves' ophthalmopathy and Graves' hyperthyroidism. Background on the study: Peripheral blood (taken before any treatment) was collected at initial diagnosis. General study points: Most expanded clonotypes from thyroid (those above 0.001 frequency) were also found in blood.

CDR3 length: 17 amino acids. CDR1 is SGHVS and CDR2 is FQNEAQ in the germline V gene. Amplifying from RNA transcripts, the study obtained TCR beta CDR3 regions. Second-round multiplex PCR followed a first-round RT-PCR using HTBI primers. TCRdb re-analysed the multiplex PCR reads in MiXCR, keeping a single row per CDR3 protein. In the table there are 200,000 to 250,000 distinct CDR3 sequences, 20% to 25% of which are singletons. The study excluded patients with other autoimmune diseases, uncontrolled infections, pregnancy or lactation. This clonotype has just a few counts. Its target is not known. A junction boundary mismatches the germline segment, possibly from a read error.

The sequenced material came from peripheral blood. The origin of this receptor is a woman aged 45-60 years with Graves' ophthalmopathy. The V gene is TRBV7-8, the J gene TRBJ2-5; the D gene is possibly TRBD2 (6 bases). The CDR3 reads CASSPRGGLSPQGTQYF. In nucleotides, the CDR3 is TGTGCCAGCAGCCCGCGGGGTGGATTGAGCCCCCAAGGGACCCAGTACTTC.